This TCR beta chain was observed in a study of T cell clonality in common variable immunodeficiency. Whole-study results and caveats: Reportedly, TCR beta sequences from common variable immunodeficiency showed fewer deletions and N-nucleotide insertions. Compared with healthy controls, CVID subjects showed increased TCRbeta clonality, mostly in about a third.

Repertoires were generated with immunoSEQ multiplex PCR, while TCRdb's copy carries only in-frame clones and drops some. The repertoire consists of about 28,000 clones, none detected only once. CDR1 is SNHLY, CDR2 FYNNEI, per germline. CDR3 length: 15 amino acids. With V trimmed by 4 bases and J by 5 bases, 10 bases remained unmatched. The table lists this clone with a few counts. No antigen is known for it. The observed sequence ends 3 residues before the CDR3 terminus, with the missing tail filled in from the germline J gene. This TCR was sampled from a human donor with common variable immunodeficiency. This rearrangement joins TRBV2 to TRBJ2-7; 8 bases align to TRBD2. Sample: peripheral blood mononuclear cells. This chain's CDR3 is CASSGRRGAGDEQYF. The sequenced part of the CDR3 DNA is TGTGCCAGCAGTGGTCGTAGGGGAGCGGGGGACGAG.